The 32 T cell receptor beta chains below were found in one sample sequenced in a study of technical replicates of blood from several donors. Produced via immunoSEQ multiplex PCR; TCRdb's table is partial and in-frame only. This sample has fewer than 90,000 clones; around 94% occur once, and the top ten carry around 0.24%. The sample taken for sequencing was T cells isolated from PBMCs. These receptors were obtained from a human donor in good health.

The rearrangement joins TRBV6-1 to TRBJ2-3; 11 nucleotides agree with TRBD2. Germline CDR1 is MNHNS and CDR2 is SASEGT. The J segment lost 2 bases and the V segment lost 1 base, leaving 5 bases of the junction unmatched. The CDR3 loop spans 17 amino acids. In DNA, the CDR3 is TGTGCCAGCAGTGAAGGCCTAGCGGGGGGTCTCACAGATACGCAGTATTTT. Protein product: CASSEGLAGGLTDTQYF.

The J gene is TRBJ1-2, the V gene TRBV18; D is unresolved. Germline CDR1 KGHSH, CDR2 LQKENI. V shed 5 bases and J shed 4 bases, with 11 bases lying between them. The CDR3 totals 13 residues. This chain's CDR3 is CASSIPGSYGYTF. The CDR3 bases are TGTGCCAGCTCAATACCGGGAAGCTATGGCTACACCTTC.

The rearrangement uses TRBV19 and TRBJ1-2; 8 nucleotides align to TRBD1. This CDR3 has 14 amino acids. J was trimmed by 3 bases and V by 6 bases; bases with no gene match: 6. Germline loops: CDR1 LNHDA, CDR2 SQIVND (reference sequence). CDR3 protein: CASSTGGLDYGYTF. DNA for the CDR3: TGTGCCAGTAGCACAGGGGGTCTGGACTATGGCTACACCTTC. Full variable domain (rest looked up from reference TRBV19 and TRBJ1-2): DGGITQSPKYLFRKEGQNVTLSCEQNLNHDAMYWYRQDPGQGLRLIYYSQIVNDFQKGDIAEGYSVSREKKESFPLTVTSAQKNPTAFYLCASSTGGLDYGYTFGSGTRLTVV.

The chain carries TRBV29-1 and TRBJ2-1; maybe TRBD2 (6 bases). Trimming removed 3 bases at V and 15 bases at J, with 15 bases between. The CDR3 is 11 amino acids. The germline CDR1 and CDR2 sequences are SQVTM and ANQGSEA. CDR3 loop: CSVERGLYRFF. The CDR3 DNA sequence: TGCAGCGTTGAGCGGGGACTCTACAGGTTCTTC.

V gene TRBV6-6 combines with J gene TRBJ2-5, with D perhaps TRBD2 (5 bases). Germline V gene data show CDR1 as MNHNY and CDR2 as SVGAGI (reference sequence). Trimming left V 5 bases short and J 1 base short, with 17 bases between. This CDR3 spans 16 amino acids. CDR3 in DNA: TGTGCCAGCAGTCCCCCTGAGGGCAGCAGCCAAGAGACCCAGTACTTC. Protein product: CASSPPEGSSQETQYF.

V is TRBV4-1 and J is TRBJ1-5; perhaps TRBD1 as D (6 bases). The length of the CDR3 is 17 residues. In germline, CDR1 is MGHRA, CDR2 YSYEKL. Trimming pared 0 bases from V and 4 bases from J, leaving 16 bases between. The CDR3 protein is CASSQDLFGQGNQPQHF. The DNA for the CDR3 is TGCGCCAGCAGCCAAGATCTTTTCGGGCAGGGGAATCAGCCCCAGCATTTT.

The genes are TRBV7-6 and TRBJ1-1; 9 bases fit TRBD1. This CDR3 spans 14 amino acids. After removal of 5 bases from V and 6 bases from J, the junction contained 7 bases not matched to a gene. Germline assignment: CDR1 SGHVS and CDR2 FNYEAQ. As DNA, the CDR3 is TGTGCCAGCAGCGTGGGACAGGGCTGGGCTGAAGCTTTCTTT. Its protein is CASSVGQGWAEAFF.

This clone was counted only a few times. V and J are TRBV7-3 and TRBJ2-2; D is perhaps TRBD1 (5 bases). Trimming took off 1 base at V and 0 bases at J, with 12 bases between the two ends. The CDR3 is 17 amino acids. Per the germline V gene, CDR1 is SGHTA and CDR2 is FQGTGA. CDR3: CASSLRSGAANTGELFF. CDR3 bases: TGTGCCAGCAGCTTAAGAAGTGGGGCAGCGAACACCGGGGAGCTGTTTTTT.

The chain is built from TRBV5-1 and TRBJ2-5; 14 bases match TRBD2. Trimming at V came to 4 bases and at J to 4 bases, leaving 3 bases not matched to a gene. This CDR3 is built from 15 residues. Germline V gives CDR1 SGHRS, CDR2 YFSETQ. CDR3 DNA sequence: TGCGCCAGCAGCCCCGGACTAGCGGGGGGAGAGACCCAGTACTTC. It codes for CASSPGLAGGETQYF.

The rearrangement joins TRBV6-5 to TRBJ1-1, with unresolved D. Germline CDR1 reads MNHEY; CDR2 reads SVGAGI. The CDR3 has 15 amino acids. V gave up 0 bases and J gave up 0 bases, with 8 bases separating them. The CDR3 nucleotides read TGTGCCAGCAGTTACTCAAGACAAATGAACACTGAAGCTTTCTTT. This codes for CASSYSRQMNTEAFF.

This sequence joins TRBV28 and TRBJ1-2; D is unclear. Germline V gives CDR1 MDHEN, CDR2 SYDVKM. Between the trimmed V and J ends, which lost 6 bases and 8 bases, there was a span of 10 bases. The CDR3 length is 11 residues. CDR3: CASSGEGGYTF. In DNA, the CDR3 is TGTGCCAGCAGCGGGGAAGGGGGCTACACCTTC.

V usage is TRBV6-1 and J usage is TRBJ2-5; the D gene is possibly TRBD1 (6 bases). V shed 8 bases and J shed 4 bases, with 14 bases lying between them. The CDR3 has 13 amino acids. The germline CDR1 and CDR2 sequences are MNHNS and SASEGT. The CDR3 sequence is CASWLDRPETQYF. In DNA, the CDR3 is TGTGCCAGCTGGTTGGACAGACCAGAGACCCAGTACTTC.

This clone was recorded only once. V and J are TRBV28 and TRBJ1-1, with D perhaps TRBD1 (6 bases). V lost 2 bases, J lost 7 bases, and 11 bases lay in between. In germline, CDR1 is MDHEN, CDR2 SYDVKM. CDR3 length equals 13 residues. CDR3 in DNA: TGTGCCAGCAGTTTAGTGGGGGCCCTTGAAGCTTTCTTT. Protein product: CASSLVGALEAFF.

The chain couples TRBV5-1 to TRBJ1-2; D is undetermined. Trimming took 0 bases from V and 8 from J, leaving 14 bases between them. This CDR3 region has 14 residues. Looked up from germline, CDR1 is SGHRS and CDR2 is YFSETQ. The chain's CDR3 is CASSLEWADRGYTF. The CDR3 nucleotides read TGCGCCAGCAGCTTGGAATGGGCCGACCGGGGCTACACCTTC.

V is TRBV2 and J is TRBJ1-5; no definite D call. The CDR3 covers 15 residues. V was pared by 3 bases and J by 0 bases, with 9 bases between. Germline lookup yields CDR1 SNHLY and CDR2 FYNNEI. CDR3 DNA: TGTGCCAGCAGTGAGGAGGGTTATAGCAATCAGCCCCAGCATTTT. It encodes CASSEEGYSNQPQHF. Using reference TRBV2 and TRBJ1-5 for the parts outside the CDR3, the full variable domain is EPEVTQTPSHQVTQMGQEVILRCVPISNHLYFYWYRQILGQKVEFLVSFYNNEISEKSEIFDDQFSVERPDGSNFTLKIRSTKLEDSAMYFCASSEEGYSNQPQHFGDGTRLSIL.

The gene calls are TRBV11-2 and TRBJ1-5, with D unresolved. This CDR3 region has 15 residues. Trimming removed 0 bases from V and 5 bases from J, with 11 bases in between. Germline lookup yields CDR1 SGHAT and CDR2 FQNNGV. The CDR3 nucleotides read TGTGCCAGCAGCTTAGATTTTCAGAGGCATCAGCCCCAGCATTTT. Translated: CASSLDFQRHQPQHF. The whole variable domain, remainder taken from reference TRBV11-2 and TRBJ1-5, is EAGVAQSPRYKIIEKRQSVAFWCNPISGHATLYWYQQILGQGPKLLIQFQNNGVVDDSQLPKDRFSAERLKGVDSTLKIQPAKLEDSAVYLCASSLDFQRHQPQHFGDGTRLSIL.

DNA of the CDR3: TGTGCCAGCAGTTTAAGAGGTACAGGGATCGGGGAGCTGTTTTTT. As protein: CASSLRGTGIGELFF. This chain uses TRBV27 with TRBJ2-2, with TRBD1 as a possible D gene (6 bases). CDR3 length: 15 amino acids. The V end was cut by 2 bases, the J end by 7 bases, with 14 bases between. Germline V gene sequence: CDR1 MNHEY, CDR2 SMNVEV (reference sequence).

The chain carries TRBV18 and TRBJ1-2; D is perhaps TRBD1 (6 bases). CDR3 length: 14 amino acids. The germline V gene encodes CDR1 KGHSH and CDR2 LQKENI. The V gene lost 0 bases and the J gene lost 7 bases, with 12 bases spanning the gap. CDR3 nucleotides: TGTGCCAGCTCACCACCGGGGGGGGCCCTTGGCTACACCTTC. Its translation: CASSPPGGALGYTF.

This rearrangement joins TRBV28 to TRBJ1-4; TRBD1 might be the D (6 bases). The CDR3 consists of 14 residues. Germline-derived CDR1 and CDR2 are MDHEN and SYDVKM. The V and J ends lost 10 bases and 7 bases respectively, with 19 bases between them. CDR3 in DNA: TGTGCCACCTACGGGGGGGCGGTGGGTGAAAAACTGTTTTTT. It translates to CATYGGAVGEKLFF.

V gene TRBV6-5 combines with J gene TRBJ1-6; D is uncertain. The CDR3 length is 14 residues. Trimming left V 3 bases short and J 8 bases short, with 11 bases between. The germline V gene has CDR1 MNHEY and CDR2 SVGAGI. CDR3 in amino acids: CASSYRVRDSPLHF. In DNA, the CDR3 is TGTGCCAGCAGTTATAGAGTACGAGATTCACCCCTCCACTTT.

The CDR3 is CASSIGLAGYEQYF. The CDR3 DNA sequence: TGTGCCAGTAGTATAGGCCTAGCGGGCTACGAGCAGTACTTC. The rearrangement uses TRBV19 and TRBJ2-7, with 8 bases that match TRBD2. The germline V gene has CDR1 LNHDA and CDR2 SQIVND (reference sequence). The CDR3 loop spans 14 amino acids. V lost 1 base and J lost 3; bases outside the gene matches: 2.

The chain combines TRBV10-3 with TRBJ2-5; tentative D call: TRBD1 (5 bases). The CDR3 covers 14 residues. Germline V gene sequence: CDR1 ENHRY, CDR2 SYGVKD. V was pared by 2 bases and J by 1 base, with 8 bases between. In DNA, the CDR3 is TGTGCCATCAGTGAGCGGCAGGGCCAAGAGACCCAGTACTTC. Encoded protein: CAISERQGQETQYF.

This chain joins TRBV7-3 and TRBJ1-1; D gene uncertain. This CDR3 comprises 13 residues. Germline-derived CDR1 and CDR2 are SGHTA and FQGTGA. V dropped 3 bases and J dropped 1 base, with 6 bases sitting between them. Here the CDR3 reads CASSFTANTEAFF. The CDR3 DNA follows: TGTGCCAGCAGCTTTACAGCGAACACTGAAGCTTTCTTT.

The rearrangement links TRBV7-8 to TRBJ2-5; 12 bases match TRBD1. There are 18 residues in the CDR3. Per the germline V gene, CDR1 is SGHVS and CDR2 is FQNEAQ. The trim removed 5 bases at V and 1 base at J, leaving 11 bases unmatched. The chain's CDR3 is CASSQYPGQGAFQETQYF. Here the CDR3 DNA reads TGTGCCAGCAGCCAATATCCGGGACAGGGGGCCTTCCAAGAGACCCAGTACTTC.

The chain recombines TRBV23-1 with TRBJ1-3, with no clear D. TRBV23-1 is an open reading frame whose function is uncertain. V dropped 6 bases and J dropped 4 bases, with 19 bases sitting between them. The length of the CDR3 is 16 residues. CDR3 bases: TGCGCCAGCAGCCCCTCAGCAGGAAGATCAGGAAACACCATATATTTT. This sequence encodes CASSPSAGRSGNTIYF.

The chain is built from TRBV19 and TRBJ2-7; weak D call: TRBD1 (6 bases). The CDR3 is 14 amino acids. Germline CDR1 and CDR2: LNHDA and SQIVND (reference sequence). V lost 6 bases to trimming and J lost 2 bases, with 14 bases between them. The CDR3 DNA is TGTGCCAGTAGCCAAGGACAGCAAGCCTACGAGCAGTACTTC. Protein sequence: CASSQGQQAYEQYF.

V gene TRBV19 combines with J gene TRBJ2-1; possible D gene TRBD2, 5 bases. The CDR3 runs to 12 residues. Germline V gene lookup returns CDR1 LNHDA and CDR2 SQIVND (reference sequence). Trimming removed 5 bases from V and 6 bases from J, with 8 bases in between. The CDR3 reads CASSSDSNEQFF. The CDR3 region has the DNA TGTGCCAGTAGTTCGGACTCCAATGAGCAGTTCTTC.

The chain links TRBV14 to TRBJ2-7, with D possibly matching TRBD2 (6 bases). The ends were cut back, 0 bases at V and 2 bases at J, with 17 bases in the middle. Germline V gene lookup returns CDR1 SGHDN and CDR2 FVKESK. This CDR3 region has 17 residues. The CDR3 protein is CASSQDRRDGATYEQYF. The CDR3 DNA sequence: TGTGCCAGCAGCCAAGATCGGAGGGACGGCGCGACCTACGAGCAGTACTTC. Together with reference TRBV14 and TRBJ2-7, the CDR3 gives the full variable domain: EAGVTQFPSHSVIEKGQTVTLRCDPISGHDNLYWYRRVMGKEIKFLLHFVKESKQDESGMPNNRFLAERTGGTYSTLKVQPAELEDSGVYFCASSQDRRDGATYEQYFGPGTRLTVT.

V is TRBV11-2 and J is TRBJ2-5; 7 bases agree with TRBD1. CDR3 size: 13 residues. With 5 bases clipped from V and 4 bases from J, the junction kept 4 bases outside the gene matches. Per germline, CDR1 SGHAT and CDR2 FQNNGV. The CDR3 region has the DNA TGTGCCAGCAGCAGACAGGGACGAGAGACCCAGTACTTC. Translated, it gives CASSRQGRETQYF.

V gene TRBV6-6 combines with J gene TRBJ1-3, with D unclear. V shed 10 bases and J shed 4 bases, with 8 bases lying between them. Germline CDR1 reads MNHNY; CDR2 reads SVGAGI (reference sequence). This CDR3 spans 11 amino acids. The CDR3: CATLLGNTIYF. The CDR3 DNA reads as TGTGCCACCTTACTCGGAAACACCATATATTTT.

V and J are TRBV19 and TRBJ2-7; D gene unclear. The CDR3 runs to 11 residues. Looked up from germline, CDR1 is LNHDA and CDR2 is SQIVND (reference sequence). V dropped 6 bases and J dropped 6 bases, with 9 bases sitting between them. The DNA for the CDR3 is TGTGCCAGTAGCCTCCGAGGCGAGCAGTACTTC. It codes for CASSLRGEQYF.

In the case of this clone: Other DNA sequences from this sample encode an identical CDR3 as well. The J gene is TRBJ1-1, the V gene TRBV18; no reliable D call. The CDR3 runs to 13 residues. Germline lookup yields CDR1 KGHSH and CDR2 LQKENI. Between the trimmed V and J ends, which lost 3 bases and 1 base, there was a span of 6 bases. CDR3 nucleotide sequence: TGTGCCAGCTCACCCACTGGGAACACTGAAGCTTTCTTT. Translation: CASSPTGNTEAFF.